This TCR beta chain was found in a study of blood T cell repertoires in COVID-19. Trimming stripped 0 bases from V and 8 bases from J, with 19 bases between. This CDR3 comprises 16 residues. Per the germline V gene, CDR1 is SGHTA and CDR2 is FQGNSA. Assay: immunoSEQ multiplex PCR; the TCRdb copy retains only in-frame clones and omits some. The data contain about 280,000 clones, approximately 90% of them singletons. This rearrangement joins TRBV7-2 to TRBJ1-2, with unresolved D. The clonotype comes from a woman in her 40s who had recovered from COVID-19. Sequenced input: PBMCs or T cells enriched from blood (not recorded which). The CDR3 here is CASSLAARDSVRGYTF. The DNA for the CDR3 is TGTGCCAGCAGCTTAGCAGCAAGAGACTCGGTGAGGGGCTACACCTTC.